The following is a T cell receptor (beta chain) sequence with its context. This entry is derived from a study of T cell clonotyping in hematopoietic cell transplantation. Generated by immunoSEQ multiplex PCR, the TCRdb table keeps only in-frame clones and is missing some. The sample holds some 35,000 clones, 90% to 95% seen once. Time point specified: recipient sample about 28 days before transplant, after cytoreduction. V was cut by 6 bases and J by 0 bases, with 12 bases left in between. CDR1 is MNHNY, CDR2 SVGAGI, per germline (reference sequence). This CDR3 comprises 15 residues. The source is a middle-aged man with chronic myeloid leukemia. Some clones in this sample may be carry-over from other donors' samples. The chain carries TRBV6-6 and TRBJ1-3, with D maybe TRBD1 (6 bases). The source was peripheral blood mononuclear cells, collected before stem cell transplant. Written as DNA, the CDR3 is TGTGCCAGCAGGGAGGGGGGTAGCTCTGGAAACACCATATATTTT. Residues: CASREGGSSGNTIYF.